A single sample is the source of the 8 T cell receptor beta chains below, sequenced in a study of CD8 T cells in Susac syndrome. The RNA, about 0.5 to 1 ug, was put through reverse transcription using random hexamers. TCRdb processed the immunoSEQ multiplex PCR reads anew with MiXCR; each CDR3 protein has one entry. The sample contains more than 85,000 distinct CDR3 sequences, around 95% of which appear only once. Input material: CD4+ T cells from PBMCs. These receptors were collected from a human donor in good health.

The chain recombines TRBV5-1 with TRBJ2-2, with TRBD2 matching 14 bases. The length of the CDR3 is 16 residues. V was clipped by 4 bases and J by 7 bases; unmatched bases: 6. Per the germline V gene, CDR1 is SGHRS and CDR2 is YFSETQ. CDR3 protein: CASSEGLAGEGGELFF. In nucleotides, the CDR3 is TGCGCCAGCAGCGAGGGACTAGCGGGGGAAGGCGGGGAGCTGTTTTTT.

This clonotype came up once. V gene TRBV20-1 combines with J gene TRBJ2-5, with D tentatively TRBD2 (5 bases). This CDR3 is 15 amino acids long. V lost 2 bases and J 2 bases, leaving 15 bases between the germline ends. Germline V gene lookup returns CDR1 DFQATT and CDR2 SNEGSKA (reference sequence). The CDR3 spells CSARPLSSGQETQYF. CDR3 DNA: TGCAGTGCTAGACCTCTCTCCAGCGGACAAGAGACCCAGTACTTC.

The V gene is TRBV20-1, the J gene TRBJ2-2, with a tentative D call TRBD2 (6 bases). The germline V and J ends were trimmed by 1 base and 7 bases, with 7 bases remaining between them. The CDR3 runs 12 residues. Looked up from germline, CDR1 is DFQATT and CDR2 is SNEGSKA (reference sequence). DNA of the CDR3: TGCAGTGCTAGAGTCGGGAGCGGGGAGCTGTTTTTT. This gives the protein CSARVGSGELFF.

This chain joins TRBV3-1 and TRBJ2-7, with 8 nucleotides matching TRBD2. After removal of 2 bases from V and 5 bases from J, the junction contained 11 bases not matched to a gene. Germline-derived CDR1 and CDR2 are LGHDT and YNNKEL (reference sequence). This CDR3 comprises 16 residues. The CDR3 is CASSQRGGPPPNEQYF. The CDR3 DNA reads as TGTGCCAGCAGCCAACGGGGGGGCCCGCCTCCGAACGAGCAGTACTTC.

The CDR3 DNA reads as TGTGCCAGCAGCCAATTGCGCAGAGGCCGGGACAGGAACCTCCAAGAGACCCAGTACTTC. It yields the protein CASSQLRRGRDRNLQETQYF. The chain combines TRBV4-2 with TRBJ2-5; 8 nucleotides line up with TRBD1. CDR1 and CDR2 (germline): LGHNA, YNFKEQ. Trimming removed 2 bases from V and 1 base from J; junction bases left unmatched: 18. This CDR3 region has 20 residues.

The table lists this clonotype with a count of one. The genes are TRBV19 and TRBJ2-7; the D gene is possibly TRBD1 (6 bases). The CDR3 contains 13 residues. V was cut by 2 bases and J by 6 bases, with 11 bases left in between. Germline CDR1 reads LNHDA; CDR2 reads SQIVND (reference sequence). This CDR3 reads CASSINKQGEQYF. For the CDR3, the DNA is TGTGCCAGTAGTATAAACAAACAGGGCGAGCAGTACTTC.

The CDR3 coding sequence is TGCGCCAGCAGCGTAACTAGCGGGGGGGCCTACGAGCAGTACTTC. Protein product: CASSVTSGGAYEQYF. V gene TRBV5-1 combines with J gene TRBJ2-7; 13 nucleotides match TRBD2. The ends lost 4 bases at V and 2 bases at J; junction bases unmatched: 3. CDR3 length equals 15 residues. Germline loops: CDR1 SGHRS, CDR2 YFSETQ. The full variable domain, its missing parts supplied by reference TRBV5-1 and TRBJ2-7, is KAGVTQTPRYLIKTRGQQVTLSCSPISGHRSVSWYQQTPGQGLQFLFEYFSETQRNKGNFPGRFSGRQFSNSRSEMNVSTLELGDSALYLCASSVTSGGAYEQYFGPGTRLTVT.

The V and J genes are TRBV30 and TRBJ2-7; the D is unclear. The CDR3 totals 13 residues. Trimming removed 3 bases at V and 3 bases at J, with 12 bases between. In germline, CDR1 is GTSNPN, CDR2 SVGIG (reference sequence). CDR3: CAWRATKVYEQYF. The CDR3 DNA reads TGTGCCTGGAGGGCTACGAAGGTCTACGAGCAGTACTTC.